The rows below give T cell receptor beta chains drawn from one sample of a study of CD4 T cells in relation to SARS-CoV-2 and coronaviruses. No antigens are known for them. TCRdb's table, derived via immunoSEQ multiplex PCR, lists solely in-frame clones and lacks some. The sample has about 21,000 clones; 74% are singletons. Input material: CD4+ T cells from PBMCs, cultured in vitro. These TCRs come from a human donor in good health. Both conserved end residues are part of each CDR3. The D gene is left open where the match is weak. Size values are once, few and many counts, or a class for expanded clones, and some rows have none.

V	D	size	J	CDR3	DNA
TRBV11-3	TRBD1	-	TRBJ2-2	CASSQGASGPPGELFF	TGTGCCAGCAGTCAGGGGGCGTCGGGGCCTCCGGGGGAGCTGTTTTTT
TRBV10-1	TRBD2	-	TRBJ2-3	CASRASGGTDTQYF	TGCGCCAGCAGAGCGAGCGGGGGCACAGATACGCAGTATTTT
TRBV18	TRBD1	-	TRBJ2-5	CASSRQGVPETQYF	TGTGCCAGCTCGAGACAGGGAGTTCCTGAGACCCAGTACTTC
TRBV7-9	TRBD1	few	TRBJ2-7	CASSTGTGANEQYF	TGTGCCAGCAGCACCGGGACAGGGGCGAACGAGCAGTACTTC
TRBV11-2	TRBD2	few	TRBJ2-7	CASRRPGLAGSEQYF	TGTGCCAGCAGAAGACCGGGACTAGCGGGAAGCGAGCAGTACTTC
TRBV11-2	-	-	TRBJ2-3	CASSLRGTGLAQSTDTQYF	TGTGCCAGCAGCTTAAGGGGGACCGGGCTAGCGCAAAGCACAGATACGCAGTATTTT
TRBV27	TRBD2	-	TRBJ2-5	CASSSSGRAPETQYF	TGTGCCAGCAGTTCTAGCGGGAGGGCCCCAGAGACCCAGTACTTC
TRBV20-1	-	-	TRBJ1-1	CSASVQGGTEAFF	TGCAGTGCTAGTGTACAGGGAGGCACTGAAGCTTTCTTT
TRBV6-5	-	-	TRBJ1-5	CASSAPRSNQPQHF	TGTGCCAGCAGCGCCCCAAGAAGCAATCAGCCCCAGCATTTT
TRBV28	TRBD2	-	TRBJ2-1	CASSLSRAGGAYNEQFF	TGTGCCAGCAGTTTATCGAGAGCGGGAGGGGCCTACAATGAGCAGTTCTTC
TRBV18	TRBD1	-	TRBJ1-3	CASSRGQGNTIYF	TGTGCCAGCTCACGGGGACAGGGAAACACCATATATTTT
TRBV27	-	-	TRBJ1-2	CASSRDRNYGYTF	TGTGCCAGCAGCCGGGACCGTAACTATGGCTACACCTTC
TRBV5-1	-	-	TRBJ1-4	CASSLAGIREKLFF	TGCGCCAGCAGCTTGGCCGGGATTAGGGAAAAACTGTTTTTT
TRBV25-1	-	-	TRBJ2-7	CASSQGYYEQYF	TGTGCCAGCTCCCAAGGATACTACGAGCAGTACTTC
TRBV4-1	TRBD1	once	TRBJ1-3	CASSQVRFQGAIPNSGNTIYF	TGCGCCAGCAGCCAAGTCCGATTTCAGGGGGCCATTCCCAACTCTGGAAACACCATATATTTT
TRBV28	-	-	TRBJ1-2	CASSLSYGYTF	TGTGCCAGCAGTTTATCCTATGGCTACACCTTC
TRBV20-1	-	-	TRBJ1-5	CSASPGSNQPQHF	TGCAGTGCTAGTCCAGGAAGCAATCAGCCCCAGCATTTT
TRBV19	-	-	TRBJ2-4	CASSPDGLAGNIQYF	TGTGCCAGTAGTCCTGACGGGCTAGCAGGAAACATTCAGTACTTC
TRBV6-4	TRBD1	-	TRBJ1-1	CASSWTGVRQGNTEAFF	TGTGCCAGCAGTTGGACAGGGGTCCGGCAGGGGAACACTGAAGCTTTCTTT
TRBV28	-	-	TRBJ1-1	CASSLTMNTEAFF	TGTGCCAGCAGTCTCACCATGAACACTGAAGCTTTCTTT
TRBV6-5	-	-	TRBJ2-7	CARVWFYEQYF	TGTGCCAGAGTCTGGTTCTACGAGCAGTACTTC
TRBV11-2	-	few	TRBJ1-2	CASSPGAGYTF	TGTGCCAGCAGTCCGGGGGCTGGCTACACCTTC
TRBV13	TRBD1	-	TRBJ2-7	CASSQQDRGFEQYF	TGTGCCAGCAGCCAACAGGACAGGGGATTCGAGCAGTACTTC
TRBV7-3	TRBD1	-	TRBJ1-4	CASSLSKRGGGAGWYEKLFF	TGTGCCAGCAGCTTAAGTAAACGTGGAGGGGGCGCGGGATGGTATGAAAAACTGTTTTTT
TRBV19	-	-	TRBJ1-4	CASSTPTNEKLFF	TGTGCCAGTAGTACCCCAACTAATGAAAAACTGTTTTTT
TRBV6-5	TRBD1	-	TRBJ2-5	CASLSRDSLEETQYF	TGTGCCAGCCTCAGTAGGGACAGTCTAGAAGAGACCCAGTACTTC
TRBV14	TRBD2	-	TRBJ2-3	CASSPAGTNTDTQYF	TGTGCCAGCAGCCCTGCCGGGACTAACACAGATACGCAGTATTTT
TRBV5-6	-	-	TRBJ2-1	CASSQGGNEQFF	TGTGCCAGCAGCCAGGGGGGCAATGAGCAGTTCTTC
TRBV5-4	TRBD1	once	TRBJ2-2	CASSSFRQGLTGELFF	TGTGCCAGCAGCTCCTTCAGACAGGGGCTGACCGGGGAGCTGTTTTTT
TRBV10-3	-	few	TRBJ2-3	CAIGGTSSTDTQYF	TGTGCCATCGGGGGGACGTCTAGCACAGATACGCAGTATTTT
TRBV11-2	-	few	TRBJ1-1	CASSKDSSVMNTEAFF	TGTGCCAGCAGCAAGGATTCGAGCGTCATGAACACTGAAGCTTTCTTT
TRBV5-1	-	-	TRBJ1-1	CASSSTGWYTEAFF	TGCGCCAGCAGTTCTACAGGGTGGTACACTGAAGCTTTCTTT
TRBV19	-	-	TRBJ2-1	CASSLTGTHNEQFF	TGTGCCAGTAGTCTCACAGGGACCCACAATGAGCAGTTCTTC
TRBV5-4	-	few	TRBJ1-4	CASSSVQVATNEKLFF	TGTGCCAGCAGTTCCGTCCAGGTTGCAACTAATGAAAAACTGTTTTTT
TRBV6-5	TRBD1	-	TRBJ2-5	CASRSGGQETQYF	TGTGCCAGCAGATCAGGGGGCCAAGAGACCCAGTACTTC
TRBV13	TRBD1	once	TRBJ1-2	CASSLMRGRLGYTF	TGTGCCAGCAGCTTAATGAGGGGGCGCTTGGGCTACACCTTC
TRBV5-6	-	-	TRBJ2-7	CASSLQGFEQYF	TGTGCCAGCAGCTTACAGGGTTTCGAGCAGTACTTC
TRBV6-1	TRBD1	-	TRBJ2-1	CASSDPRTGGAYNEQFF	TGTGCCAGCAGTGACCCCAGGACAGGGGGCGCCTACAATGAGCAGTTCTTC
TRBV4-1	-	-	TRBJ1-4	CASSQPNTGFGEKLFF	TGCGCCAGCAGCCAGCCAAATACAGGGTTCGGTGAAAAACTGTTTTTT
TRBV25-1	-	-	TRBJ1-2	CASRPEGWGGFSGYTF	TGTGCCAGCAGGCCCGAGGGCTGGGGGGGTTTCAGTGGCTACACCTTC
TRBV19	-	once	TRBJ1-1	CASSLDGNTEAFF	TGTGCCAGTAGCTTAGACGGGAACACTGAAGCTTTCTTT
TRBV7-9	-	-	TRBJ1-2	CASSSTPRLGYTF	TGTGCCAGCAGCTCCACCCCAAGGCTCGGCTACACCTTC
TRBV3-1/TRBV3-2	TRBD2	-	TRBJ2-3	CASSRTSVDTQYF	TGTGCCAGCAGTCGGACTAGCGTGGATACGCAGTATTTT
TRBV11-2	-	-	TRBJ2-5	CASSLGQETQYF	TGTGCCAGCAGCTTAGGGCAAGAGACCCAGTACTTC
TRBV30	-	-	TRBJ1-2	CAWRSPGYGYTF	TGTGCCTGGAGATCCCCGGGCTATGGCTACACCTTC
TRBV5-4	-	once	TRBJ2-7	CASSPLDSYEQYF	TGTGCCAGCAGCCCACTAGATTCCTACGAGCAGTACTTC
TRBV7-6	TRBD2	-	TRBJ2-7	CASSPLAENPLRTYEQYF	TGTGCCAGCAGCCCCCTAGCGGAGAACCCGCTCCGAACCTACGAGCAGTACTTC
TRBV6-5	-	-	TRBJ2-7	CASTQPGPYEQYF	TGTGCCAGCACCCAGCCGGGACCCTACGAGCAGTACTTC
TRBV18	-	-	TRBJ2-3	CASSPADTQYF	TGTGCCAGCTCACCAGCAGATACGCAGTATTTT
TRBV3-1/TRBV3-2	-	few	TRBJ2-7	CASSQDINLREQYF	TGTGCCAGCAGCCAAGACATAAACCTACGAGAGCAGTACTTC
TRBV30	-	-	TRBJ2-5	CAWAPGLIQETQYF	TGTGCCTGGGCCCCGGGACTTATACAAGAGACCCAGTACTTC
TRBV5-1	TRBD1	-	TRBJ1-1	CASSKGDRVTEAFF	TGCGCCAGCAGCAAGGGGGACAGGGTCACTGAAGCTTTCTTT
TRBV20-1	-	-	TRBJ1-4	CSASRHRAENEKLFF	TGCAGTGCTAGTCGGCACCGGGCGGAAAATGAAAAACTGTTTTTT
TRBV18	-	-	TRBJ1-1	CASSPPAGRNTEAFF	TGTGCCAGCTCACCACCCGCAGGGAGGAACACTGAAGCTTTCTTT
TRBV29-1	-	-	TRBJ2-2	CSVEGPAGANTGELFF	TGCAGCGTTGAGGGGCCCGCGGGTGCGAACACCGGGGAGCTGTTTTTT
TRBV25-1	TRBD1	few	TRBJ2-2	CASSGQGDTGELFF	TGTGCCAGCAGTGGACAGGGGGACACCGGGGAGCTGTTTTTT
TRBV19	-	-	TRBJ2-1	CASSSDLSQFF	TGTGCCAGTAGTAGCGACCTGTCGCAGTTCTTC